This TCR beta chain was documented in a study of T cells after yellow fever vaccination. This clonotype has a count of ten or more. V shed 6 bases, J shed 6 bases, and the junction held 12 bases outside the gene matches. The V gene's germline CDR1 is SGHTA and CDR2 FQGNSA. This CDR3 has 16 amino acids. TCRdb passed the 5' RACE reads through MiXCR, listing each CDR3 protein once. This table has 250,000 to 400,000 distinct CDR3 sequences, over 3.5% appearing once. This TCR was recovered from a young man who received the YFV17D yellow fever vaccine. This chain uses TRBV7-2 with TRBJ2-1; 9 nucleotides line up with TRBD2. This specimen consisted of PBMCs, obtained 15 days after the yellow fever booster vaccination. CDR3 coding DNA: TGTGCCAGCAGAACAGCCCCCAGCGGGGGGATCAATGAGCAGTTCTTC. This translates into CASRTAPSGGINEQFF.